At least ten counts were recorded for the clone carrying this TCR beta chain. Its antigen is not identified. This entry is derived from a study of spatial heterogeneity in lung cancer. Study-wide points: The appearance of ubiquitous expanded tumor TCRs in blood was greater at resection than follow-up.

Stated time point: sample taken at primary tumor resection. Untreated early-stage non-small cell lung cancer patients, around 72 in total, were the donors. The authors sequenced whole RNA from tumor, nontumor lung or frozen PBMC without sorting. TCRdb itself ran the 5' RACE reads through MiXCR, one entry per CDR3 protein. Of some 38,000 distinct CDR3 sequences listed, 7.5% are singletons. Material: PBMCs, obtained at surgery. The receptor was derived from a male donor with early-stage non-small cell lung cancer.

CDR3 amino acids: CASSLTVGAGSGELFF. CDR3 bases: TGTGCCAGCAGCTTAACCGTGGGGGCGGGTTCCGGGGAGCTGTTTTTT. The rearrangement joins TRBV7-2 to TRBJ2-2, with TRBD1 as a possible D gene (6 bases). Trimming removed 2 bases at V and 6 bases at J, with 16 bases between. Germline CDR1 SGHTA, CDR2 FQGNSA. The CDR3 consists of 16 residues.